A selection of T cell receptor beta chains follows, all from one sample in a study of T cells of healthy individuals. TCRdb re-derived calls from the 5' RACE reads in MiXCR, one entry per CDR3 protein. This sample has around 63,000 distinct CDR3 sequences, with 16% found just once. The receptors were sampled from a human donor in good health. The CDR3 runs from the conserved cysteine through the conserved F or W. Each record gives: V gene, clone size, J gene, D gene, CDR3 DNA, CDR3 protein. A D gene is named only where the DNA matches it firmly. Size is stated for part of the rows, as once, few or many counts, or as a class when the clone is expanded.

V gene: TRBV29-1; clone size: medium-sized; J gene: TRBJ2-7; D gene: .; CDR3 DNA: TGCAGCGTTGGGGCTGGGGCGGTCTACGAGCAGTACTTC; CDR3 protein: CSVGAGAVYEQYF
V gene: TRBV13; clone size: many; J gene: TRBJ2-4; D gene: .; CDR3 DNA: TGTGCCAGCAGCCATCTTATATATCCGGGGAATCTAGCCAAAAACATTCAGTACTTC; CDR3 protein: CASSHLIYPGNLAKNIQYF
V gene: TRBV25-1; clone size: .; J gene: TRBJ2-5; D gene: TRBD1; CDR3 DNA: TGTGCCAGCAGTGCCCCACAGGGGGCAAGGGAGACCCAGTACTTC; CDR3 protein: CASSAPQGARETQYF
V gene: TRBV11-2; clone size: once; J gene: TRBJ2-3; D gene: .; CDR3 DNA: TGTGCCAGTAGACCAGAAGGAGGTACGCAGTATTTT; CDR3 protein: CASRPEGGTQYF
V gene: TRBV4-1; clone size: many; J gene: TRBJ2-3; D gene: .; CDR3 DNA: TGCGCCAGCAGCCAAGATGGTCTACCTGGGGATACGCAGTATTTT; CDR3 protein: CASSQDGLPGDTQYF
V gene: TRBV5-1; clone size: few; J gene: TRBJ2-7; D gene: .; CDR3 DNA: TGCGCCAGCAGTCTGGTTGGGGGGGGCGCTCCACCCTACGAGCAGTACTTC; CDR3 protein: CASSLVGGGAPPYEQYF
V gene: TRBV18; clone size: many; J gene: TRBJ2-7; D gene: .; CDR3 DNA: TGTGCCAGCTCACCCCTAAGGTCCTACGAGCAGTACTTC; CDR3 protein: CASSPLRSYEQYF
V gene: TRBV20-1; clone size: many; J gene: TRBJ1-6; D gene: TRBD1; CDR3 DNA: TGCAGTGCTAGGGGGACAGGGGACCTACTCCACTTT; CDR3 protein: CSARGTGDLLHF
V gene: TRBV18; clone size: few; J gene: TRBJ1-2; D gene: TRBD1; CDR3 DNA: TGTGCCAGCTCTCGTACAGGGGACGGTGGCTACACCTTC; CDR3 protein: CASSRTGDGGYTF
V gene: TRBV7-9; clone size: .; J gene: TRBJ2-7; D gene: .; CDR3 DNA: TGTGCCAGCAGCCCCGAGGAGGCCTTACTCTACGAGCAGTACTTC; CDR3 protein: CASSPEEALLYEQYF
V gene: TRBV6-5; clone size: many; J gene: TRBJ2-3; D gene: .; CDR3 DNA: TGTGCCAGCAGACATTCCGGGACGCCGGATACGCAGTATTTT; CDR3 protein: CASRHSGTPDTQYF
V gene: TRBV4-2; clone size: .; J gene: TRBJ2-1; D gene: .; CDR3 DNA: TGTGCCAGCAGCCAAGCGGGAGCCCCCTACAATGAGCAGTTCTTC; CDR3 protein: CASSQAGAPYNEQFF
V gene: TRBV6-2/TRBV6-3; clone size: .; J gene: TRBJ1-2; D gene: .; CDR3 DNA: TGTGCCAGCAGCTCGGGACGGTACTATGGCTACACCTTC; CDR3 protein: CASSSGRYYGYTF
V gene: TRBV5-1; clone size: many; J gene: TRBJ2-2; D gene: .; CDR3 DNA: TGCGCCAGCAGGGGGACATTTAACACCGGGGAGCTGTTTTTT; CDR3 protein: CASRGTFNTGELFF
V gene: TRBV27; clone size: .; J gene: TRBJ2-7; D gene: .; CDR3 DNA: TGTGCCAGCAGTTTATTTCGCACCTACGAGCAGTACTTC; CDR3 protein: CASSLFRTYEQYF
V gene: TRBV5-7; clone size: many; J gene: TRBJ1-5; D gene: .; CDR3 DNA: TGTGCCAGCAGCCTACAAGTTTATCAGCCCCAGCATTTT; CDR3 protein: CASSLQVYQPQHF
V gene: TRBV2; clone size: .; J gene: TRBJ1-4; D gene: .; CDR3 DNA: TGTGCCAGCAGTAGGGCGTTTGAAAAACTGTTTTTT; CDR3 protein: CASSRAFEKLFF
V gene: TRBV19; clone size: few; J gene: TRBJ2-3; D gene: .; CDR3 DNA: TGTGCCAGTATCCATTCCGGGACCCTTGTGCAGTATTTT; CDR3 protein: CASIHSGTLVQYF
V gene: TRBV28; clone size: .; J gene: TRBJ2-1; D gene: .; CDR3 DNA: TGTGCCAGCAGTTTATGGGGGGGGACAGGTAACGAGTTCTTC; CDR3 protein: CASSLWGGTGNEFF
V gene: TRBV28; clone size: many; J gene: TRBJ2-7; D gene: TRBD2; CDR3 DNA: TGTGCCAGCAGACTAGCGGGGATGAACTACGAGCAGTACTTC; CDR3 protein: CASRLAGMNYEQYF
V gene: TRBV7-2; clone size: many; J gene: TRBJ1-4; D gene: TRBD1; CDR3 DNA: TGTGCCAGCAGCCCTTCCGGGACAGCTAATGAAAAACTGTTTTTT; CDR3 protein: CASSPSGTANEKLFF
V gene: TRBV29-1; clone size: few; J gene: TRBJ2-7; D gene: .; CDR3 DNA: TGCAGCGCGGGGATCACAGGCCTATCCTACGAGCAGTACTTC; CDR3 protein: CSAGITGLSYEQYF